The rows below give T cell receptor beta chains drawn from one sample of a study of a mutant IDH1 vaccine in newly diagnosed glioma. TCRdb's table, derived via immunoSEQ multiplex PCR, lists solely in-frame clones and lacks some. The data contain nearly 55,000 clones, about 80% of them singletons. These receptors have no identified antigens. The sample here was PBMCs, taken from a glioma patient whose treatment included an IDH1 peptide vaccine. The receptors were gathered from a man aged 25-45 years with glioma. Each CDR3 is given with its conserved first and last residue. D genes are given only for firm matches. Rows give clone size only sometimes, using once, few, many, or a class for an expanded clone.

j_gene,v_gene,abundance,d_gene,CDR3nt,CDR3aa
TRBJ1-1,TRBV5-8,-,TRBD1,TGTGCCAGCAGCGCCCGACAGGGAATGAACACTGAAGCTTTCTTT,CASSARQGMNTEAFF
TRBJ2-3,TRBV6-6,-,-,TGTGCCAGCCGGGAGAAGGGTACTAGCACAGATACGCAGTATTTT,CASREKGTSTDTQYF
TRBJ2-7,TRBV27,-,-,TGTGCCAGCAGCTTAGGGGGTCTCTCCTACGAGCAGTACTTC,CASSLGGLSYEQYF
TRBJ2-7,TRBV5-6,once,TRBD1,TGTGCCAGCACCCTATTCGACAGGGAATCCTACGAGCAGTACTTC,CASTLFDRESYEQYF
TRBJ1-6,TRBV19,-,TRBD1,TGTGCCAGTCACAGAGGACAGGCTAATTCACCCCTCCACTTT,CASHRGQANSPLHF
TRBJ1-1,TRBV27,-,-,TGTGCCAGCAGTCTCGCCCCGCTGACCGGGGCAGTGAACACTGAAGCTTTCTTT,CASSLAPLTGAVNTEAFF
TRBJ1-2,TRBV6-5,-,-,TGTGCCAGCAGCAAGGACAATAACTATGGCTACACCTTC,CASSKDNNYGYTF
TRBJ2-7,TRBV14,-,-,TGTGCCAGCAGCCCCTCAGGACCGCGCTACGAGCAGTACTTC,CASSPSGPRYEQYF
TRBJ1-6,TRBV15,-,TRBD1,TGTGCCACCAGCTTTGGACAGGGAGGGAATTCACCCCTCCACTTT,CATSFGQGGNSPLHF
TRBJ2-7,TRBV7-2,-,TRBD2,TGTGCCAGCAGCCAGCGACTAGCGGGGGCCCCCTACGAGCAGTACTTC,CASSQRLAGAPYEQYF
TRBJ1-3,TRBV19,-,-,TGTGCCAGTAGGACGGATTATTTCTCTGGAAACACCATATATTTT,CASRTDYFSGNTIYF
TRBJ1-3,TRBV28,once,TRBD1,TGTGCCAGCAGTTTGCCCCCCGGACAGGGTGGAAACACCATATATTTT,CASSLPPGQGGNTIYF
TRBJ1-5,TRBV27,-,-,TGTGCCACCCGTAGGGGGGGCAATCAGCCCCAGCATTTT,CATRRGGNQPQHF
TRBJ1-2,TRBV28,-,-,TGTGCCAGCAATAAAAGTCGGGCACTTCGGGGTAACTATGGCTACACCTTC,CASNKSRALRGNYGYTF
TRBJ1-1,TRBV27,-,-,TGTGCCAGCAGGGGGAGGGGCGGAGGAGCGAACACTGAAGCTTTCTTT,CASRGRGGGANTEAFF
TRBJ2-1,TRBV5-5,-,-,TGTGCCAGCAGCTCCTATTTGACAGCTTACAATGAGCAGTTCTTC,CASSSYLTAYNEQFF
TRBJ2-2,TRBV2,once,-,TGTGCCAGCAGAAATATGAAGGTCGGGGAGCTGTTTTTT,CASRNMKVGELFF
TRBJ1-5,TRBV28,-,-,TGTGCCAGCAGCTCCCAGGGCCTCAATCAGCCCCAGCATTTT,CASSSQGLNQPQHF
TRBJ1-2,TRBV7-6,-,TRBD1,TGTGCCAGCAGCTTAGCGGGGACAGGGGGAGGCTACACCTTC,CASSLAGTGGGYTF
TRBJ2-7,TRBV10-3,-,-,TGTGCCATCAGTGAGGGACAGAGCTCCTACGAGCAGTACTTC,CAISEGQSSYEQYF
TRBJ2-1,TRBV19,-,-,TGTGCCAGTACCCGGACTCCCTCTCTCAATGAGCAGTTCTTC,CASTRTPSLNEQFF
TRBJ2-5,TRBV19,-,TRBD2,TGTGCCAGTAGTATCGGTAGCGGGGGAGAACAAGAGACCCAGTACTTC,CASSIGSGGEQETQYF